This entry lists 18 T cell receptor beta chains sequenced from one sample in a study of memory CD4+ T cells and cytomegalovirus serostatus. Data came from immunoSEQ multiplex PCR; TCRdb stores just in-frame clones and leaves some out. The data show 45,000 to 60,000 clones, around 88% seen once. The sort gate was single viable CD3+CD4+CD8-CD45RO+ cells for memory CD4+ T cells. The sample consisted of memory CD4+ T cells from blood. The receptors stem from an adult in good health and CMV-seropositive.

The chain recombines TRBV19 with TRBJ2-7; D is tentatively TRBD1 or TRBD2 (8 bases each). Germline CDR1 and CDR2: LNHDA and SQIVND (reference sequence). Between the trimmed V and J ends, which lost 10 bases and 1 base, there was a span of 20 bases. This CDR3 contains 15 residues. Here the CDR3 reads CATSGGQANSYEQYF. In DNA form, the CDR3 reads TGTGCCACCAGCGGGGGACAGGCTAATTCCTACGAGCAGTACTTC.

The rearrangement links TRBV6-5 to TRBJ1-4; unclear D gene. V lost 9 bases to trimming and J lost 8 bases, with 16 bases between them. There are 13 residues in the CDR3. In germline, CDR1 is MNHEY, CDR2 SVGAGI. The CDR3 loop is CASQSAVREKLFF. DNA of the CDR3: TGTGCCAGTCAGTCGGCAGTTCGGGAAAAACTGTTTTTT.

This rearrangement joins TRBV5-1 to TRBJ1-4, with 9 nucleotides matching TRBD1. V gave up 3 bases and J gave up 2 bases; unmatched junction bases: 5. Germline lookup yields CDR1 SGHRS and CDR2 YFSETQ. The CDR3 runs to 16 residues. DNA of the CDR3: TGCGCCAGCAGCTCTGGGACAGGGCTGACTAATGAAAAACTGTTTTTT. Its translation: CASSSGTGLTNEKLFF.

The chain is built from TRBV9 and TRBJ1-2, with 9 bases that match TRBD1. The CDR3 is 16 residues long. Unmatched junction bases numbered 7, after V lost 0 bases and J lost 4 bases. CDR1 and CDR2 (germline): SGDLS, YYNGEE. The CDR3 DNA sequence: TGTGCCAGCAGCGTAGCATCTACAGGGGGCCCCTATGGCTACACCTTC. It specifies CASSVASTGGPYGYTF.

V is TRBV2 and J is TRBJ2-7; D might be TRBD1 or TRBD2, each matching 6 bases. CDR3 length: 14 amino acids. V lost 4 bases and J lost 4, with 14 bases in between. From germline, CDR1 is SNHLY and CDR2 FYNNEI. CDR3 nucleotides: TGTGCCAGCAGTGGGGGATGGGGGGCTTACGAGCAGTACTTC. It translates to CASSGGWGAYEQYF.

The DNA for the CDR3 is TGCGCCAGCAGGCAACAGGTTACTTTGTCCGAACCCCTCCACTTT. It specifies CASRQQVTLSEPLHF. This chain connects TRBV5-1 to TRBJ1-6; the D gene is possibly TRBD1 (5 bases). This CDR3 region has 15 residues. Per the germline V gene, CDR1 is SGHRS and CDR2 is YFSETQ. V lost 5 bases and J 12 bases, leaving 21 bases between the germline ends.

The rearrangement links TRBV5-4 to TRBJ1-3; 7 bases agree with TRBD1. The V segment lost 4 bases and the J segment 2 bases; nucleotides outside the gene matches: 3. The CDR3 sequence is 14 residues long. Germline V lookup: CDR1 SGHNT, CDR2 YYREEE (reference sequence). Here the CDR3 DNA reads TGTGCCAGCAGCCCCGGACAGGCTGGAAACACCATATATTTT. It is translated as CASSPGQAGNTIYF.

The rearrangement joins TRBV6-1 to TRBJ1-5, with 7 bases lining up with TRBD1. The CDR3 sequence is 15 residues long. Looked up from germline, CDR1 is MNHNS and CDR2 is SASEGT. Trimming cost V 6 bases and J 4 bases; bases outside gene matches: 9. CDR3 coding DNA: TGTGCCAGCAGAGGTGGGGACAGCATAAATCAGCCCCAGCATTTT. It translates to CASRGGDSINQPQHF.

The rearrangement joins TRBV6-6 to TRBJ1-1; a weak D match, TRBD1 (5 bases). Trimming stripped 6 bases from V and 7 bases from J, with 9 bases between. Germline V gene sequence: CDR1 MNHNY, CDR2 SVGAGI (reference sequence). The CDR3 runs to 11 residues. In nucleotides, the CDR3 is TGTGCCAGCAGCCAGGGTATTGAAGCTTTCTTT. It encodes CASSQGIEAFF.

This clone turned up a few times. The V and J genes are TRBV2 and TRBJ1-5; D is undetermined. CDR3 size: 15 residues. Trimming shortened V by 6 bases and J by 4 bases, and 16 bases separated the two germline ends. Germline V gives CDR1 SNHLY, CDR2 FYNNEI. Written as DNA, the CDR3 is TGTGCCAGCAGGGAACTACTGTCGGGGAATCAGCCCCAGCATTTT. It codes for CASRELLSGNQPQHF.

The genes are TRBV2 and TRBJ1-1, with 8 bases matching TRBD1. This CDR3 has 14 residues. Germline V CDR1 and CDR2: SNHLY, FYNNEI. V lost 8 bases to trimming and J lost 3 bases; unmatched junction nucleotides: 8. This CDR3 reads CASDRGSRYTEAFF. The CDR3, as DNA: TGTGCCAGCGACAGGGGTTCGCGGTACACTGAAGCTTTCTTT.

This clone has just a few counts. The chain joins TRBV2 to TRBJ1-4; D is uncertain. V was shortened by 2 bases and J by 7 bases, with 11 bases between the two germline ends. The CDR3 loop spans 14 amino acids. Germline V CDR1 and CDR2: SNHLY, FYNNEI. This CDR3 is CASSERGLGEKLFF. CDR3 DNA sequence: TGTGCCAGCAGTGAAAGAGGTCTCGGTGAAAAACTGTTTTTT.

This clone was picked up a small number of times. The chain has TRBV14 and TRBJ1-2; D not resolved. This CDR3 has 13 residues. Germline V gene data show CDR1 as SGHDN and CDR2 as FVKESK. Trimming pared 1 base from V and 7 bases from J, leaving 10 bases between. The CDR3 bases are TGTGCCAGCAGCCAAGTGTCTAGGGCTGGCTACACCTTC. Encoded protein: CASSQVSRAGYTF.

The chain uses TRBV5-1 and TRBJ2-1; 8 nucleotides align to TRBD1. V was pared by 4 bases and J by 0 bases, with 12 bases of the junction left unmatched. Germline-derived CDR1 and CDR2 are SGHRS and YFSETQ. The CDR3 totals 18 residues. CDR3 coding DNA: TGCGCCAGCAGCCTACCGACCCGACAGGGGAGCTCCTACAATGAGCAGTTCTTC. Translation gives CASSLPTRQGSSYNEQFF.

The chain employs TRBV4-1 and TRBJ2-3; D is uncertain. V was shortened by 0 bases and J by 0 bases, with 4 bases between the two germline ends. The CDR3 sequence is 14 residues long. The germline CDR1 and CDR2 sequences are MGHRA and YSYEKL. In DNA, the CDR3 is TGCGCCAGCAGCCAAGATTTCAGCACAGATACGCAGTATTTT. Its translation is CASSQDFSTDTQYF.

J is TRBJ1-2 and V is TRBV6-6; 7 bases align to TRBD1. V was clipped by 6 bases and J by 3 bases; unmatched bases: 4. CDR1 is MNHNY, CDR2 SVGAGI, per germline (reference sequence). The CDR3 totals 13 residues. This CDR3 is CASRPGQYYGYTF. The CDR3 nucleotides are TGTGCCAGCAGGCCGGGACAGTACTATGGCTACACCTTC.

The V gene is TRBV18, the J gene TRBJ2-7; no reliable D call. V was pared by 5 bases and J by 2 bases, with 16 bases between. Germline loops: CDR1 KGHSH, CDR2 LQKENI. The CDR3 contains 15 residues. The CDR3 sequence: CASSEELLNPYEQYF. CDR3 DNA: TGTGCCAGCTCAGAGGAGCTACTTAATCCCTACGAGCAGTACTTC.

The genes are TRBV4-3 and TRBJ2-2; 8 bases agree with TRBD2. Trimming took 4 bases from V and 1 from J; bases not matched to a gene: 5. This CDR3 region has 16 residues. The V gene's germline CDR1 is LGHNA and CDR2 YSLEER. The CDR3 here is CASSRGSGGNTGELFF. The CDR3 DNA follows: TGCGCCAGCAGCCGCGGGAGCGGGGGGAACACCGGGGAGCTGTTTTTT.